The 28 T cell receptor beta chains below were found in one sample sequenced in a study of vaccination and CD4 T cells after COVID-19. For these TCRs, the target antigens are not known. Treatment: approximately nine-day PBMC culture with coronavirus spike peptide pools or control peptides (ViraFEST assay). The study sequenced cultured CD4+ T cell DNA using the Oncomine TCR Beta short-read assay. TCRdb called the PCR reads again in MiXCR, with one record for every CDR3 protein. Among some 16,000 distinct CDR3 sequences, 75% were seen once, and the ten largest hold around 9.9%. The source was CD4+ T cells from blood, cultured in vitro, collected after SARS-CoV-2 vaccination. These TCRs come from a human donor who received a COVID-19 vaccine.

This sequence joins TRBV7-2 and TRBJ1-5; 7 nucleotides agree with TRBD1. This CDR3 is built from 16 residues. Germline values: CDR1 SGHTA, CDR2 FQGNSA. Trimming took 0 bases from V and 7 from J; bases not matched to a gene: 9. The DNA for the CDR3 is TGTGCCAGCAGCTTAGCAAAGGGGGCCTTAGGCCAGCCCCAGCATTTT. This translates into CASSLAKGALGQPQHF. Supplemented by reference TRBV7-2 and TRBJ1-5, the full variable domain reads GAGVSQSPSNKVTEKGKDVELRCDPISGHTALYWYRQSLGQGLEFLIYFQGNSAPDKSGLPSDRFSAERTGGSVSTLTIQRTQQEDSAVYLCASSLAKGALGQPQHFGDGTRLSIL.

This CDR3 is CASSFGPHYGYTF. The CDR3 DNA follows: TGTGCCAGCAGTTTTGGGCCTCACTATGGCTACACCTTC. The V and J genes are TRBV27 and TRBJ1-2, with no clear D. The CDR3 consists of 13 residues. Trimming removed 3 bases at V and 3 bases at J, with 8 bases between. Germline values: CDR1 MNHEY, CDR2 SMNVEV (reference sequence).

This chain links TRBV24-1 with TRBJ2-3, with 9 bases identical to TRBD1. CDR1 KGHDR and CDR2 SFDVKD come from the germline V gene. This CDR3 has 15 residues. The ends lost 5 bases at V and 0 bases at J; junction bases unmatched: 2. CDR3 nucleotide sequence: TGTGCCACCAGTGGGGACAGGGCTAGCACAGATACGCAGTATTTT. It is translated as CATSGDRASTDTQYF.

The chain has TRBV20-1 and TRBJ2-5; D is tentatively TRBD1 or TRBD2 (6 bases each). This CDR3 is 15 amino acids long. Trimming removed 0 bases from V and 4 bases from J, with 15 bases in between. Germline values: CDR1 DFQATT, CDR2 SNEGSKA (reference sequence). CDR3 sequence: CSARDDKGGGETQYF. The CDR3 DNA reads as TGCAGTGCTAGAGATGATAAAGGGGGAGGAGAGACCCAGTACTTC.

V gene TRBV24-1 combines with J gene TRBJ2-3; D may be TRBD1 (6 bases). Germline V gives CDR1 KGHDR, CDR2 SFDVKD. Trimming left V 3 bases short and J 2 bases short, with 20 bases between. The CDR3 spans 18 residues. The CDR3 nucleotides are TGTGCCACCAGTGATGTCCTACAGGGCCGTGGGAACACAGATACGCAGTATTTT. As protein: CATSDVLQGRGNTDTQYF.

This clonotype was seen only a few times. V gene TRBV24-1 combines with J gene TRBJ2-5; 11 nucleotides agree with TRBD2. The V segment lost 6 bases and the J segment 2 bases; nucleotides outside the gene matches: 10. CDR1 and CDR2 (germline): KGHDR, SFDVKD. The CDR3 sequence is 17 residues long. This CDR3 is CATSTVAGGLRQETQYF. CDR3 coding DNA: TGTGCCACCAGTACGGTAGCGGGGGGGCTCCGACAAGAGACCCAGTACTTC.

This clonotype was counted only a few times. The CDR3 DNA follows: TGTGCCAGTAGTATGTTACAGGGGACTAATGAAAAACTGTTTTTT. Encoded protein: CASSMLQGTNEKLFF. The V call is TRBV19, the J call TRBJ1-4; TRBD1 matches 7 bases. J was trimmed by 2 bases and V by 3 bases; bases with no gene match: 3. The CDR3 covers 15 residues. Per the germline V gene, CDR1 is LNHDA and CDR2 is SQIVND (reference sequence). The complete variable domain, with remaining parts taken from reference TRBV19 and TRBJ1-4, reads DGGITQSPKYLFRKEGQNVTLSCEQNLNHDAMYWYRQDPGQGLRLIYYSQIVNDFQKGDIAEGYSVSREKKESFPLTVTSAQKNPTAFYLCASSMLQGTNEKLFFGSGTQLSVL.

V and J are TRBV21-1 and TRBJ1-1; whether TRBD1, the table's D call, matches the DNA was not checked. TRBV21-1 is deemed a pseudogene. The CDR3 spans 15 residues. The CDR3, as DNA: TGTGCCAGCAGCAAAGAGGGGGGGGCAGACACTGAAGCTTTCTTT. Translated: CASSKEGGADTEAFF.

The table lists this clonotype with a count of one. The chain combines TRBV24-1 with TRBJ1-2; 9 bases agree with TRBD1. The CDR3 contains 16 residues. J lost 5 bases, V lost 5 bases, and 11 bases had no gene match. The V gene's germline CDR1 is KGHDR and CDR2 SFDVKD. The CDR3 protein is CATSGKWGQGLYGYTF. CDR3 nucleotide sequence: TGTGCCACCAGTGGAAAATGGGGACAGGGCCTTTATGGCTACACCTTC.

A remark on this clonotype: One junction end disagrees with the germline gene, perhaps due to a read error. In DNA form, the CDR3 reads TGTGCCGCCAGCGGAGGGCTCGACACAGATACGCAGTATTTT. Amino acids: CAASGGLDTDTQYF. The chain combines TRBV24-1 with TRBJ2-3, with TRBD2 as a possible D gene (6 bases). The germline V gene encodes CDR1 KGHDR and CDR2 SFDVKD. CDR3 length: 14 residues.

The chain uses TRBV5-1 and TRBJ2-7, with 10 bases identical to TRBD2. CDR3 length: 15 amino acids. V was clipped by 4 bases and J by 3 bases; unmatched bases: 7. Germline V lookup: CDR1 SGHRS, CDR2 YFSETQ. The CDR3 sequence: CASSRSSGGDYEQYF. DNA for the CDR3: TGCGCCAGCAGCCGGTCTAGCGGGGGAGACTACGAGCAGTACTTC.

The genes are TRBV10-1 and TRBJ1-2; D is unclear. The length of the CDR3 is 13 residues. V was cut by 2 bases and J by 1 base, with 5 bases left in between. CDR1 is WNHNN and CDR2 is SYGVQD in the germline V gene (reference sequence). CDR3: CASSETVNYGYTF. As DNA, the CDR3 is TGCGCCAGCAGTGAGACAGTTAACTATGGCTACACCTTC.

This chain joins TRBV20-1 and TRBJ1-5; possible D gene TRBD1, 5 bases. Germline CDR1 reads DFQATT; CDR2 reads SNEGSKA (reference sequence). The CDR3 is made up of 14 amino acids. Trimming stripped 3 bases from V and 1 base from J, with 10 bases between. The DNA of the CDR3 is TGCAGTGCTAGTGGAGGGGACAGCAATCAGCCCCAGCATTTT. Residues: CSASGGDSNQPQHF.

The V and J genes are TRBV6-1 and TRBJ1-6; possibly TRBD1 for D (5 bases). From germline, CDR1 is MNHNS and CDR2 SASEGT. CDR3 length equals 21 residues. With 2 bases removed from V and 0 bases from J, the gap between germline ends came to 23 bases. The CDR3 DNA is TGTGCCAGCAGTGAATTTCCCAACACAGGAGTAAGAAGCTCCTATAATTCACCCCTCCACTTT. This codes for CASSEFPNTGVRSSYNSPLHF.

The chain has TRBV24-1 and TRBJ1-4; no definite D call. This CDR3 spans 15 amino acids. Trimming stripped 4 bases from V and 0 bases from J, with 8 bases between. Germline V gene data show CDR1 as KGHDR and CDR2 as SFDVKD. The CDR3 sequence is CATSDPISTNEKLFF. DNA of the CDR3: TGTGCCACCAGTGACCCCATATCAACTAATGAAAAACTGTTTTTT.

V is TRBV12-3 or TRBV12-4 and J is TRBJ1-2; 10 positions agree with TRBD1. The CDR3 extends over 14 amino acids. The trim removed 8 bases at V and 5 bases at J, leaving 8 bases unmatched. For the CDR3, the DNA is TGTGCCAGCGCCGACCCGGGACAGGGGTATGGCTACACCTTC. Protein product: CASADPGQGYGYTF.

As DNA, the CDR3 is TGTGCCAGCAGCTTGACTAGCGGGGGAGAGGCAGATACGCAGTATTTT. This sequence encodes CASSLTSGGEADTQYF. The V call is TRBV5-4, the J call TRBJ2-3; TRBD2 aligns across 11 bases. From germline, CDR1 is SGHNT and CDR2 YYREEE (reference sequence). The CDR3 has 16 amino acids. Trimming cost V 1 base and J 4 bases; bases outside gene matches: 5.

This clonotype was seen once. The CDR3: CASSRASGAQETQYF. CDR3 coding DNA: TGTGCCAGCAGCAGGGCTAGCGGGGCCCAAGAGACCCAGTACTTC. The chain is built from TRBV6-1 and TRBJ2-5, with 9 bases aligning to TRBD2. V was pared by 6 bases and J by 1 base, with 6 bases of the junction left unmatched. CDR3 length equals 15 residues. From germline, CDR1 is MNHNS and CDR2 SASEGT.

The chain links TRBV11-3 to TRBJ2-7; weak D call: TRBD2 (5 bases). Germline V lookup: CDR1 SGHNT, CDR2 YENEEA. V lost 8 bases and J 4 bases, leaving 12 bases between the germline ends. CDR3 size: 12 residues. CDR3 sequence (DNA): TGTGCCAGCCAGAATCGGGATTACGAGCAGTACTTC. Amino acids: CASQNRDYEQYF.

The CDR3 DNA sequence: TGTGCCTGGAGTTCCGGGACAGGGGGCGATGGCTACACCTTC. Its protein is CAWSSGTGGDGYTF. The chain carries TRBV30 and TRBJ1-2; 12 nucleotides align to TRBD1. Trimming took 2 bases from V and 6 from J; bases not matched to a gene: 4. The CDR3 spans 14 residues. Per the germline V gene, CDR1 is GTSNPN and CDR2 is SVGIG (reference sequence).

The table lists this clonotype with a count of one. The chain couples TRBV6-1 to TRBJ1-6, with a weak D call TRBD1 (6 bases). V was clipped by 6 bases and J by 7 bases, with 19 bases between them. Per germline, CDR1 MNHNS and CDR2 SASEGT. The CDR3 consists of 16 residues. CDR3: CASSPDSTGGNSPLHF. CDR3 bases: TGTGCCAGCAGCCCAGATTCGACAGGTGGGAATTCACCCCTCCACTTT.

Worth noting for this clonotype: A read error may be the cause here, since a much bigger clone is one base away. V gene TRBV7-2 combines with J gene TRBJ1-2, with D perhaps TRBD1 (6 bases). Trimming cost V 3 bases and J 3 bases, with 17 bases left between them. CDR1 is SGHTA, CDR2 FQGNSA, per germline. This CDR3 spans 16 amino acids. The CDR3 DNA follows: TGTGCCAGCAGCTTGCCGTTGGGGGGCGACCACTATGGCTACACCTTC. Translation: CASSLPLGGDHYGYTF. The complete variable domain, with remaining parts taken from reference TRBV7-2 and TRBJ1-2, reads GAGVSQSPSNKVTEKGKDVELRCDPISGHTALYWYRQSLGQGLEFLIYFQGNSAPDKSGLPSDRFSAERTGGSVSTLTIQRTQQEDSAVYLCASSLPLGGDHYGYTFGSGTRLTVV.

This chain uses TRBV10-3 with TRBJ2-5, with 9 bases that match TRBD2. The CDR3 has 16 residues. Germline-derived CDR1 and CDR2 are ENHRY and SYGVKD. V was clipped by 2 bases and J by 1 base; unmatched bases: 5. CDR3: CAISEELAGFQETQYF. Written as DNA, the CDR3 is TGTGCCATCAGTGAGGAGCTAGCGGGGTTCCAAGAGACCCAGTACTTC.

This clonotype was observed a single time. This sequence joins TRBV15 and TRBJ2-1; the match to TRBD1 covers 10 bases. Germline V gene sequence: CDR1 LNHNV, CDR2 YYDKDF (reference sequence). Trimming took 5 bases from V and 3 from J; bases not matched to a gene: 4. This CDR3 region has 15 residues. Here the CDR3 reads CATSPDRGLYNEQFF. The DNA for the CDR3 is TGTGCCACCAGCCCTGACAGGGGGCTCTACAATGAGCAGTTCTTC.

The V call is TRBV7-8, the J call TRBJ2-3, with 9 positions matching TRBD2. The CDR3 has 14 amino acids. After removal of 4 bases from V and 2 bases from J, the junction contained 1 base not matched to a gene. Germline values: CDR1 SGHVS, CDR2 FQNEAQ. As DNA, the CDR3 is TGTGCCAGCAGCTCTAGCGGGAACACAGATACGCAGTATTTT. Its translation is CASSSSGNTDTQYF.

V usage is TRBV6-1 and J usage is TRBJ1-5; D possibly corresponds to TRBD1 (5 bases). The V end lost 0 bases, the J end lost 5 bases, and 17 bases lay between the germline ends. Germline lookup yields CDR1 MNHNS and CDR2 SASEGT. The CDR3 consists of 17 residues. The DNA of the CDR3 is TGTGCCAGCAGTGAAGCCATAACCCCAGGGTACGATCAGCCCCAGCATTTT. Translation gives CASSEAITPGYDQPQHF.

The V and J genes are TRBV27 and TRBJ1-6, with 7 bases aligning to TRBD1. The CDR3 has 19 amino acids. Per the germline V gene, CDR1 is MNHEY and CDR2 is SMNVEV (reference sequence). Trimming took 1 base from V and 1 from J; bases not matched to a gene: 10. Here the CDR3 reads CASSLYSPGGQSYNSPLHF. Here the CDR3 DNA reads TGTGCCAGCAGTTTATATTCGCCGGGGGGACAGTCCTATAATTCACCCCTCCACTTT.

The chain combines TRBV20-1 with TRBJ1-6, with D perhaps matching TRBD1 (5 bases). This CDR3 comprises 16 residues. Germline lookup yields CDR1 DFQATT and CDR2 SNEGSKA (reference sequence). Trimming removed 0 bases from V and 8 bases from J, with 17 bases in between. This CDR3 reads CSARDPGTIGDSPLHF. CDR3 bases: TGCAGTGCTAGAGATCCTGGGACGATTGGGGATTCACCCCTCCACTTT.